This TCR beta chain was identified in a study of blood T cells in healthy people across ages. This clonotype occurred once. The CDR3 length is 14 residues. The germline V gene encodes CDR1 SNHLY and CDR2 FYNNEI. V was cut by 8 bases and J by 0 bases, with 14 bases left in between. PCR was performed a second time for about 6 to 11 cycles using a sample-barcoded 5' primer and a J-beta primer mix. One entry per CDR3 protein results from TCRdb running MiXCR on the 5' RACE reads. Altogether approximately 600,000 distinct CDR3 sequences are present, under 65% being singletons, with the ten largest covering 35% to 40%.

This receptor was obtained from a man in his fifties or sixties in good health. The chain is built from TRBV2 and TRBJ2-7; either TRBD1 or TRBD2 may supply D (5 bases each). Sequenced input: blood. In nucleotides, the CDR3 is TGTGCCAGCTGGGGGAAGGGGTACTCCTACGAGCAGTACTTC. Amino acid sequence: CASWGKGYSYEQYF.